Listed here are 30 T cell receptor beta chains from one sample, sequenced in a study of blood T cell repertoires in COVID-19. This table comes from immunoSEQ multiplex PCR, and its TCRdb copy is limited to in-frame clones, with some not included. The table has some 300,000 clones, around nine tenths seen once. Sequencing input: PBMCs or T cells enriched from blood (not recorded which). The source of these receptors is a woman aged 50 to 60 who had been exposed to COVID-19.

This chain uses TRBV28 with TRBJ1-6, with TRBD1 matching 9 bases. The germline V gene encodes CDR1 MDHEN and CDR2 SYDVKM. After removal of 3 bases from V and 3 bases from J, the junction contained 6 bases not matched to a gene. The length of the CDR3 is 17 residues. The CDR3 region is CASSFSATGGYNSPLHF. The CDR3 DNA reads TGTGCCAGCAGTTTTTCCGCGACAGGGGGCTATAATTCACCCCTCCACTTT.

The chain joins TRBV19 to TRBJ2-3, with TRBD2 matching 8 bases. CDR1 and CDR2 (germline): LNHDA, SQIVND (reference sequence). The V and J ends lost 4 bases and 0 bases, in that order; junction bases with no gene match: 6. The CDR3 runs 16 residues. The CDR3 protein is CASSSTPSGSTDTQYF. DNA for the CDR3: TGTGCCAGTAGTAGTACCCCTAGCGGGAGCACAGATACGCAGTATTTT.

CDR3 residues: CASRGQAVNNSPLHF. The CDR3 DNA reads TGTGCCAGCAGGGGACAGGCGGTTAATAATTCACCCCTCCACTTT. The chain is built from TRBV2 and TRBJ1-6; 8 nucleotides agree with TRBD1. This CDR3 comprises 15 residues. V trimming: 6 bases; J trimming: 5 bases; junction bases outside the gene matches: 6. Germline CDR1 and CDR2: SNHLY and FYNNEI.

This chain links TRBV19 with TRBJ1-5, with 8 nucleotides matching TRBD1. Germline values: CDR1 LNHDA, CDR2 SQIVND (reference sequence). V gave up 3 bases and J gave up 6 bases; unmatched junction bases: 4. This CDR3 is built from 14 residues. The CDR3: CASSIVRGPQPQHF. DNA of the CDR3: TGTGCCAGTAGTATCGTCAGGGGGCCTCAGCCCCAGCATTTT.

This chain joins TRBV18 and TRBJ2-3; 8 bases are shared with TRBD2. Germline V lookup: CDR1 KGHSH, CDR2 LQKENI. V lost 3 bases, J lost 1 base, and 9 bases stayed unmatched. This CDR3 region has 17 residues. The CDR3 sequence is CASSPPGGSGGTDTQYF. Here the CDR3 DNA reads TGTGCCAGCTCACCTCCAGGAGGTAGCGGGGGCACAGATACGCAGTATTTT. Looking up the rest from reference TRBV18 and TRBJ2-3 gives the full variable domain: NAGVMQNPRHLVRRRGQEARLRCSPMKGHSHVYWYRQLPEEGLKFMVYLQKENIIDESGMPKERFSAEFPKEGPSILRIQQVVRGDSAAYFCASSPPGGSGGTDTQYFGPGTRLTVL.

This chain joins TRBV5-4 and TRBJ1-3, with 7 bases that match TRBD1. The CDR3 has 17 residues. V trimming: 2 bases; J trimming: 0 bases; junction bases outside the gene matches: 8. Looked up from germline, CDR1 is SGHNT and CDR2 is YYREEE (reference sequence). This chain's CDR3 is CASSLDPTGISGNTIYF. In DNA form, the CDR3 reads TGTGCCAGCAGCTTAGATCCGACAGGGATCTCTGGAAACACCATATATTTT.

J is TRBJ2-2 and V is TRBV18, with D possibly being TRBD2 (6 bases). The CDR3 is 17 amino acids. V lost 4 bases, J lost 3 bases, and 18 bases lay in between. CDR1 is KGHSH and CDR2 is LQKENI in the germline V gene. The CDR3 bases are TGTGCCAGCTCACTACCCCGGGACTTCCTTTACACCGGGGAGCTGTTTTTT. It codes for CASSLPRDFLYTGELFF.

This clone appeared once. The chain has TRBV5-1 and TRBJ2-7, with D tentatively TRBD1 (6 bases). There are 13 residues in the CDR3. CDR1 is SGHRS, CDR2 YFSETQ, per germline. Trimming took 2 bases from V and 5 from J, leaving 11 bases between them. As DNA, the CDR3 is TGCGCCAGCAGCTTCGGCAGGGGCGACGAGCAGTACTTC. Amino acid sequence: CASSFGRGDEQYF.

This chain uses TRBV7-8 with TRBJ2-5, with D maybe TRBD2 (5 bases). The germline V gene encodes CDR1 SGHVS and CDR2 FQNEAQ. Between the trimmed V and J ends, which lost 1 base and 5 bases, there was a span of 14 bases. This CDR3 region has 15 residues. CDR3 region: CASSLDLAAVETQYF. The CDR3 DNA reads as TGTGCCAGCAGCTTAGACCTAGCTGCTGTGGAGACCCAGTACTTC.

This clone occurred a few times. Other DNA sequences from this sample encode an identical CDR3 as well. This chain's CDR3 is CASRRSGNSNQPQHF. CDR3 DNA: TGTGCCAGTAGAAGATCAGGAAATAGCAATCAGCCCCAGCATTTT. This chain connects TRBV19 to TRBJ1-5; D unresolved. The CDR3 runs 15 residues. In germline, CDR1 is LNHDA, CDR2 SQIVND (reference sequence). Trimming stripped 6 bases from V and 0 bases from J, with 12 bases between.

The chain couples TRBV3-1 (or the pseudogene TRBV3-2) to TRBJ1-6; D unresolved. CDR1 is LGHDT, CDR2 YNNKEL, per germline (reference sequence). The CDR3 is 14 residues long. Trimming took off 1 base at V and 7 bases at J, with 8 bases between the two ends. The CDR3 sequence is CASSQGAQNSPLHF. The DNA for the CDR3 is TGTGCCAGCAGCCAAGGCGCACAGAATTCACCCCTCCACTTT.

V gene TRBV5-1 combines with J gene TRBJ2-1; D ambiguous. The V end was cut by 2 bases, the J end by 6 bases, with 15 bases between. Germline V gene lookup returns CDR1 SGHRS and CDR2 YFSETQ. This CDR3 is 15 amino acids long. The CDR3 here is CASSLATVVGNEQFF. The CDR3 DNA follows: TGCGCCAGCAGCTTAGCTACAGTCGTTGGCAATGAGCAGTTCTTC.

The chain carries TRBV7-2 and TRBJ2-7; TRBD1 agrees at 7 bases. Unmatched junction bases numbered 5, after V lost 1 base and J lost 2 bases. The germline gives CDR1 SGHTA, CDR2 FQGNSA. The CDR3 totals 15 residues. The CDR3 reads CASSLETGMAYEQYF. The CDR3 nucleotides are TGTGCCAGCAGCTTAGAGACAGGGATGGCCTACGAGCAGTACTTC.

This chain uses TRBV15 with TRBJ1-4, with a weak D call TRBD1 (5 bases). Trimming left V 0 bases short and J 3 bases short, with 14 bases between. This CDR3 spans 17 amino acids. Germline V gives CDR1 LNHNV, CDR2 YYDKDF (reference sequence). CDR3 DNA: TGTGCCACCAGCAGAGATATTGGGGCAGCCGCTAATGAAAAACTGTTTTTT. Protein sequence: CATSRDIGAAANEKLFF.

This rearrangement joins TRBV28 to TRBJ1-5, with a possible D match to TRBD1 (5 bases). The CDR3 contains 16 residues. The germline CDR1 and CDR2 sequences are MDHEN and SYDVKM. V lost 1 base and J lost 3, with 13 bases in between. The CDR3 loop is CASSLFSGGDNQPQHF. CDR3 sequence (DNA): TGTGCCAGCAGTTTATTTTCCGGGGGGGACAATCAGCCCCAGCATTTT. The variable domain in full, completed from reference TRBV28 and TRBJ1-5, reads DVKVTQSSRYLVKRTGEKVFLECVQDMDHENMFWYRQDPGLGLRLIYFSYDVKMKEKGDIPEGYSVSREKKERFSLILESASTNQTSMYLCASSLFSGGDNQPQHFGDGTRLSIL.

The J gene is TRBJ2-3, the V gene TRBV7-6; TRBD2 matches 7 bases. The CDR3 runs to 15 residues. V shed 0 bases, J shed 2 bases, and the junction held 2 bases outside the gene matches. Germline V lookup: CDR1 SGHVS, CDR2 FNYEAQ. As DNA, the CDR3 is TGTGCCAGCAGCTTAGCCCGGGGGGACACAGATACGCAGTATTTT. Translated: CASSLARGDTDTQYF.

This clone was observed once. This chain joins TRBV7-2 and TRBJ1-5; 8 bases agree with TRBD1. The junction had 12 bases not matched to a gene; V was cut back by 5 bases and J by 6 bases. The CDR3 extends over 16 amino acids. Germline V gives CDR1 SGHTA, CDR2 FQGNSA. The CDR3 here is CASSINPGGISQPQHF. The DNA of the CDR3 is TGTGCCAGCAGCATTAATCCAGGGGGCATAAGTCAGCCCCAGCATTTT. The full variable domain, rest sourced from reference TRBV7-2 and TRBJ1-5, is GAGVSQSPSNKVTEKGKDVELRCDPISGHTALYWYRQSLGQGLEFLIYFQGNSAPDKSGLPSDRFSAERTGGSVSTLTIQRTQQEDSAVYLCASSINPGGISQPQHFGDGTRLSIL.

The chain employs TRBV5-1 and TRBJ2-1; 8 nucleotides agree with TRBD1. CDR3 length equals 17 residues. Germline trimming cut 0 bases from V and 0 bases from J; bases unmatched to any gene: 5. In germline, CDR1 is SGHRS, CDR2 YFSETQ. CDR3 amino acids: CASSLGTGTGSYNEQFF. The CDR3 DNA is TGCGCCAGCAGCTTGGGGACCGGGACAGGCTCCTACAATGAGCAGTTCTTC. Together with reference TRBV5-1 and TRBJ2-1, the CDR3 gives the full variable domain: KAGVTQTPRYLIKTRGQQVTLSCSPISGHRSVSWYQQTPGQGLQFLFEYFSETQRNKGNFPGRFSGRQFSNSRSEMNVSTLELGDSALYLCASSLGTGTGSYNEQFFGPGTRLTVL.

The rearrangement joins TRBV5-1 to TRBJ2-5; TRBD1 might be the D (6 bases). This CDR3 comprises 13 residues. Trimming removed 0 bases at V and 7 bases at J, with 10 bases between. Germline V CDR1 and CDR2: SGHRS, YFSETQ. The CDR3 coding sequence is TGCGCCAGCAGCTTGGCAGGGGTCGGGACCCAGTACTTC. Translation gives CASSLAGVGTQYF.

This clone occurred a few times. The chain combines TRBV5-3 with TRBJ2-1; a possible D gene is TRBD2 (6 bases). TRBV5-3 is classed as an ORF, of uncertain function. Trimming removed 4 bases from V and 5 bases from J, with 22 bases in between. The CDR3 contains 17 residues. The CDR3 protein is CARSQPPPPRGHNEQFF. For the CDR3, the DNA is TGTGCCAGAAGCCAACCCCCTCCCCCGCGGGGCCACAATGAGCAGTTCTTC.

In DNA form, the CDR3 reads TGCGCCAGCAGCTCCGGGACAGGGGGTAGCAATCAGCCCCAGCATTTT. It translates to CASSSGTGGSNQPQHF. The gene calls are TRBV5-1 and TRBJ1-5; 11 bases are a match to TRBD1. CDR1 is SGHRS, CDR2 YFSETQ, per germline. CDR3 length: 16 residues. V lost 3 bases and J lost 0; bases outside the gene matches: 2.

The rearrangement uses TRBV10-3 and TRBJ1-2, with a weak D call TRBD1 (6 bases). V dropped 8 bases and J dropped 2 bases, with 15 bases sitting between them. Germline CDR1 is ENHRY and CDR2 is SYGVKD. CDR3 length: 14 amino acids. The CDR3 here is CAIQAATGNYGYTF. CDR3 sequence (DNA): TGTGCCATCCAGGCTGCTACAGGGAACTATGGCTACACCTTC.

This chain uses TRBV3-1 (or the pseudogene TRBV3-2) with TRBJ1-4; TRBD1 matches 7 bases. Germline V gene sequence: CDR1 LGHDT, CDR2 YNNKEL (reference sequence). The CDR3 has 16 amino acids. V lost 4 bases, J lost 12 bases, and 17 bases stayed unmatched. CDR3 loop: CASSRRTGGAPDQLFF. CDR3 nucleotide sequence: TGTGCCAGCAGCCGTAGGACAGGAGGAGCGCCGGACCAACTGTTTTTT.

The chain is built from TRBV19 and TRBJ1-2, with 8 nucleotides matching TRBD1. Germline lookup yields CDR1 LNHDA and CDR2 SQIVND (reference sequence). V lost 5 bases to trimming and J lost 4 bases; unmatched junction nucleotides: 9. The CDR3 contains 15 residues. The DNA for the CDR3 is TGTGCCAGTAGTTTCCAGGGGGCCAGGTCCTATGGCTACACCTTC. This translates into CASSFQGARSYGYTF.

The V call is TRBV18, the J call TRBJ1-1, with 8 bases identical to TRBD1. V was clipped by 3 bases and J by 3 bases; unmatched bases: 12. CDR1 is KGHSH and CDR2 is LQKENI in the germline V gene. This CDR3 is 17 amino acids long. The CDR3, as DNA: TGTGCCAGCTCACCGCAGGAACTCGGACAGGGTTACACTGAAGCTTTCTTT. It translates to CASSPQELGQGYTEAFF.

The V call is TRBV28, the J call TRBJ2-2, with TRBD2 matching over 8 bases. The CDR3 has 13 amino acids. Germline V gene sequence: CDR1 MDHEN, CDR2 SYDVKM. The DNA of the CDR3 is TGTGCTACAGGGCTAGCGGGCACCGGGGAGCTGTTTTTT. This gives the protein CATGLAGTGELFF. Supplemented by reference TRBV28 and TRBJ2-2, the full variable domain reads DVKVTQSSRYLVKRTGEKVFLECVQDMDHENMFWYRQDPGLGLRLIYFSYDVKMKEKGDIPEGYSVSREKKERFSLILESASTNQTSMYLCATGLAGTGELFFGEGSRLTVL.

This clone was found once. The CDR3 here is CASRIGQEKRGAGETDTQYF. The CDR3 DNA is TGTGCCAGCAGAATCGGACAGGAGAAGCGGGGGGCTGGCGAGACAGATACGCAGTATTTT. V and J are TRBV21-1 and TRBJ2-3; the D call in the table, TRBD2, was not verified against the DNA. TRBV21-1 is listed as a pseudogene. The CDR3 is made up of 20 amino acids.

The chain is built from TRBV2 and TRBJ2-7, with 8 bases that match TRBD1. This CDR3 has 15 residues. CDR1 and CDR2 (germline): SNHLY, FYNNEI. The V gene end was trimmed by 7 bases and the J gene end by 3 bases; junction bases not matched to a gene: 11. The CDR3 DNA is TGTGCCAGCAAAACCCAGACAGGGGACTTCTACGAGCAGTACTTC. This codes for CASKTQTGDFYEQYF.

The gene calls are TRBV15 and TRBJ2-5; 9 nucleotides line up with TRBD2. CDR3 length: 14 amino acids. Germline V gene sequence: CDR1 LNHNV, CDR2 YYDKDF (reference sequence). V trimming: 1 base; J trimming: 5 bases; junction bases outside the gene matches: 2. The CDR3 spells CATSRVAGEETQYF. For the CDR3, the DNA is TGTGCCACCAGCAGAGTAGCGGGGGAGGAGACCCAGTACTTC.

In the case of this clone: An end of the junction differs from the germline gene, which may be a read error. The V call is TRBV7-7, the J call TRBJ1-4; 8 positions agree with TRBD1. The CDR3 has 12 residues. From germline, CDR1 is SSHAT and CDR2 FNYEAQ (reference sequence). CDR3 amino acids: CASSRTGEKLFF. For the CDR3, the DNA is TGTGCTAGCAGCAGGACAGGGGAAAAACTGTTTTTT. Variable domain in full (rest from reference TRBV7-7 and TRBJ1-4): GAGVSQSPRYKVTKRGQDVTLRCDPISSHATLYWYQQALGQGPEFLTYFNYEAQPDKSGLPSDRFSAERPEGSISTLTIQRTEQRDSAMYRCASSRTGEKLFFGSGTQLSVL.